These 13 T cell receptor beta chains were sequenced from one sample in a study of cytomegalovirus exposure and HLA in healthy donors. This PCR relied on a set of 60 Vbeta primers and 13 Jbeta primers. Measured with immunoSEQ multiplex PCR; TCRdb has only the in-frame clones, and not every one. The sample gives about 150,000 clones, 79% of which show up once; 6.3% is in the top ten. Source material: PBMCs. The receptor source for this set is a man aged 50 or older in good health and CMV-seropositive.

The chain links TRBV27 to TRBJ1-2; D may be TRBD1 (6 bases). Germline V gene lookup returns CDR1 MNHEY and CDR2 SMNVEV (reference sequence). Trimming removed 3 bases at V and 8 bases at J, with 16 bases between. CDR3 size: 14 residues. This CDR3 reads CASSFNSQGKGYTF. In DNA form, the CDR3 reads TGTGCCAGCAGTTTCAATTCCCAGGGGAAAGGCTACACCTTC.

The chain carries TRBV6-6 and TRBJ2-7, with D uncertain. V lost 6 bases, J lost 5 bases, and 11 bases lay in between. Germline V gives CDR1 MNHNY, CDR2 SVGAGI (reference sequence). The CDR3 is 12 amino acids. CDR3 DNA sequence: TGTGCCAGCAGCCAGTTCGCGGACGAGCAGTACTTC. The encoded protein is CASSQFADEQYF.

V is TRBV19 and J is TRBJ2-5; 9 bases are a match to TRBD1. Germline V gives CDR1 LNHDA, CDR2 SQIVND (reference sequence). The trim removed 10 bases at V and 5 bases at J, leaving 5 bases unmatched. This CDR3 spans 12 amino acids. The chain's CDR3 is CATGDRVETQYF. DNA of the CDR3: TGTGCCACCGGGGACAGGGTTGAGACCCAGTACTTC.

The genes are TRBV27 and TRBJ2-2; TRBD2 matches at 7 bases. With 3 bases clipped from V and 6 bases from J, the junction kept 4 bases outside the gene matches. Germline V gives CDR1 MNHEY, CDR2 SMNVEV (reference sequence). The CDR3 is 14 residues long. The CDR3 bases are TGTGCCAGCAGTTTGAAAGCGGGGCCCGGGGAGCTGTTTTTT. Its translation: CASSLKAGPGELFF.

This clone has only one observation. The chain recombines TRBV6-1 with TRBJ2-3; 11 nucleotides align to TRBD2. CDR1 is MNHNS, CDR2 SASEGT, per germline. The trim removed 8 bases at V and 8 bases at J, leaving 6 bases unmatched. The CDR3 sequence is 13 residues long. The CDR3 DNA reads as TGTGCCAGCCTGACTAGCGGGATTAGTACGCAGTATTTT. Protein product: CASLTSGISTQYF.

The gene calls are TRBV10-3 and TRBJ2-1; D gene uncertain. Germline CDR1 reads ENHRY; CDR2 reads SYGVKD. V lost 0 bases, J lost 0 bases, and 6 bases lay in between. This CDR3 has 15 residues. The CDR3 coding sequence is TGTGCCATCAGTGAGTCTCGCAGCTCCTACAATGAGCAGTTCTTC. Translated: CAISESRSSYNEQFF.

In DNA, the CDR3 is TGTGCCAGCGGGACTAGCGCGTACAATGAGCAGTTCTTC. It yields the protein CASGTSAYNEQFF. The chain employs TRBV16 and TRBJ2-1, with 10 nucleotides matching TRBD2. The trim removed 8 bases at V and 4 bases at J, leaving 2 bases unmatched. Per germline, CDR1 KGHSY and CDR2 FQNENV. The CDR3 is 13 amino acids.

The rearrangement joins TRBV11-2 to TRBJ2-1, with D unresolved. The V and J ends lost 4 bases and 0 bases respectively, with 4 bases between them. The length of the CDR3 is 13 residues. Germline CDR1 and CDR2: SGHAT and FQNNGV. In DNA form, the CDR3 reads TGTGCCAGCAGCTCGTCCTCCTACAATGAGCAGTTCTTC. It codes for CASSSSSYNEQFF.

The V call is TRBV29-1, the J call TRBJ1-2; D is undetermined. Trimming removed 7 bases at V and 0 bases at J, with 12 bases between. The germline V gene has CDR1 SQVTM and CDR2 ANQGSEA. The length of the CDR3 is 13 residues. CDR3 in DNA: TGCAGCGACTACAATCAAGCTAACTATGGCTACACCTTC. This encodes CSDYNQANYGYTF.

This chain links TRBV29-1 with TRBJ1-1, with 7 bases that match TRBD1. CDR1 is SQVTM, CDR2 ANQGSEA, per germline. V shed 7 bases, J shed 5 bases, and the junction held 10 bases outside the gene matches. This CDR3 has 13 residues. CDR3 residues: CSAETPGGTEAFF. CDR3 bases: TGCAGCGCCGAGACTCCAGGGGGGACTGAAGCTTTCTTT.

V gene TRBV6-5 combines with J gene TRBJ2-5, with D maybe TRBD2 (6 bases). The J call is in doubt because the DNA end fits TRBJ2-7 better. Germline CDR1 MNHEY, CDR2 SVGAGI. CDR3 size: 11 residues. CDR3 bases: TGTGCCAGCAAAGGAGGGCGCGAGCAGTACTTC. It specifies CASKGGREQYF.

The chain links TRBV2 to TRBJ2-5; TRBD1 aligns across 7 bases. Germline V gene sequence: CDR1 SNHLY, CDR2 FYNNEI. V was clipped by 4 bases and J by 2 bases; unmatched bases: 4. The CDR3 contains 14 residues. CDR3 protein: CASSGPGQQETQYF. The CDR3 coding sequence is TGTGCCAGCAGTGGACCGGGACAGCAAGAGACCCAGTACTTC.

This rearrangement joins TRBV10-3 to TRBJ1-2, with 7 bases aligning to TRBD1. The CDR3 contains 15 residues. Losses at the gene ends were 10 bases for V and 0 bases for J; bases not matched to a gene: 11. The germline V gene has CDR1 ENHRY and CDR2 SYGVKD. The CDR3 sequence is CATTYDREANYGYTF. CDR3 bases: TGTGCCACCACATACGACAGGGAGGCTAACTATGGCTACACCTTC.